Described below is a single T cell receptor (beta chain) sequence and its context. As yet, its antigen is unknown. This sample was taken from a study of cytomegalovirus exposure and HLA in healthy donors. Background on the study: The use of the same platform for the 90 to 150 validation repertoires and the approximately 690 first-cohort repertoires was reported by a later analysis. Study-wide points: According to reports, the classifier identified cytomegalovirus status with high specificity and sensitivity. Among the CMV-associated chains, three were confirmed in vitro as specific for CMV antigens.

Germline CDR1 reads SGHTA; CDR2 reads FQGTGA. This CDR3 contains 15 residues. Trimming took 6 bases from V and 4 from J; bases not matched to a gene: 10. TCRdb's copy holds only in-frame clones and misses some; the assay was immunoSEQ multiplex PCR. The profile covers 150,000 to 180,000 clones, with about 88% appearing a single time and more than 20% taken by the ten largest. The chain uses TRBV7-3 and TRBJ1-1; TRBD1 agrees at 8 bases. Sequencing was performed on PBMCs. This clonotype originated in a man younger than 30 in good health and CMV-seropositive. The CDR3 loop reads CASRPDRDRGTEAFF. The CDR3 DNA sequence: TGTGCCAGCAGACCGGACAGGGACCGAGGCACTGAAGCTTTCTTT.